The 32 T cell receptor beta chains below come from one sample, sequenced in a study of CD8 T cells in Susac syndrome. Random hexamers were used to reverse transcribe an amount of about 0.45 to 1 ug RNA. One entry per CDR3 protein results from TCRdb running MiXCR on the immunoSEQ multiplex PCR reads. The sample lists hundreds of thousands of distinct CDR3 sequences, approximately 85% occurring once. The sample consisted of CD8+ T cells from PBMCs. All receptors come from a human donor with multiple sclerosis.

The chain employs TRBV4-3 and TRBJ2-5, with D perhaps assigned TRBD1 or TRBD2 (6 bases each). Germline CDR1 LGHNA, CDR2 YSLEER. The V gene lost 4 bases and the J gene lost 4 bases, with 16 bases spanning the gap. This CDR3 comprises 15 residues. CDR3 in amino acids: CASSRGVGGGETQYF. In DNA, the CDR3 is TGCGCCAGCAGCCGAGGGGTGGGGGGCGGAGAGACCCAGTACTTC.

As DNA, the CDR3 is TGCAGTGCTAGGATCTGGGGTGGTAGCAATCAGCCCCAGCATTTT. This gives the protein CSARIWGGSNQPQHF. V is TRBV20-1 and J is TRBJ1-5; no firm D call. Trimming removed 3 bases at V and 0 bases at J, with 12 bases between. Per the germline V gene, CDR1 is DFQATT and CDR2 is SNEGSKA (reference sequence). The CDR3 is 15 residues long.

Regarding this clonotype: The CDR3 end shows no conserved phenylalanine or tryptophan, and so a read error is likely. The rearrangement joins TRBV7-9 to TRBJ1-2; a weak D match, TRBD1 (5 bases). CDR1 is SEHNR and CDR2 is FQNEAQ in the germline V gene (reference sequence). The CDR3 length is 14 residues. Trimming pared 7 bases from V and 5 bases from J, leaving 17 bases between. The CDR3 bases are TGTGCCAGCACCGTGCAGGGCCAACTGTATGGCTACACCGTC. It encodes CASTVQGQLYGYTV.

The chain joins TRBV4-3 to TRBJ2-1; D tentatively fits TRBD1 or TRBD2 (6 bases each). Looked up from germline, CDR1 is LGHNA and CDR2 is YSLEER. The CDR3 totals 17 residues. Trimming pared 2 bases from V and 12 bases from J, leaving 26 bases between. CDR3 nucleotides: TGCGCCAGCAGCCAACGCTATCCGGCCCAAGGGGGGACTGGGCAGTTCTTC. It encodes CASSQRYPAQGGTGQFF.

The gene calls are TRBV11-2 and TRBJ2-7; no reliable D call. Germline CDR1 and CDR2: SGHAT and FQNNGV. Trimming left V 0 bases short and J 5 bases short, with 11 bases between. The CDR3 is made up of 14 amino acids. The CDR3 bases are TGTGCCAGCAGCTTAGATAAGTCCCGCCACGAGCAGTACTTC. It codes for CASSLDKSRHEQYF.

This clonotype occurred a few times. The CDR3 loop reads CAISESTGGNYEQYF. CDR3 sequence (DNA): TGTGCCATCAGTGAGTCTACGGGAGGAAACTACGAGCAGTACTTC. The V call is TRBV10-3, the J call TRBJ2-7; TRBD2 matches at 7 bases. This CDR3 is built from 15 residues. V was clipped by 0 bases and J by 3 bases; unmatched bases: 5. CDR1 and CDR2 (germline): ENHRY, SYGVKD.

The CDR3 DNA follows: TGTGCCAGCAGCGTAGAACTAGCGGGAGGGGGTGAGCAGTTCTTC. It specifies CASSVELAGGGEQFF. This chain links TRBV9 with TRBJ2-1, with 13 bases lining up with TRBD2. CDR3 size: 15 residues. V gave up 0 bases and J gave up 9 bases; unmatched junction bases: 3. Germline CDR1 reads SGDLS; CDR2 reads YYNGEE.

V usage is TRBV6-5 and J usage is TRBJ1-1; no definite D call. The V end was cut by 4 bases, the J end by 0 bases, with 12 bases between. This CDR3 region has 15 residues. The germline gives CDR1 MNHEY, CDR2 SVGAGI. The CDR3 loop is CASSSPGALNTEAFF. The CDR3 nucleotides read TGTGCCAGCAGTTCCCCGGGCGCCTTGAACACTGAAGCTTTCTTT.

The chain links TRBV4-3 to TRBJ2-7; tentatively, D is TRBD2 (6 bases). The CDR3 runs 15 residues. Germline V lookup: CDR1 LGHNA, CDR2 YSLEER. With 0 bases removed from V and 6 bases from J, the gap between germline ends came to 15 bases. The CDR3 coding sequence is TGCGCCAGCAGCCAAGATACCGGGAGTTACTCCGAGCAGTACTTC. This translates into CASSQDTGSYSEQYF.

The chain joins TRBV6-2 or TRBV6-3 to TRBJ2-7; the match to TRBD1 covers 11 bases. CDR1 is MNHEY and CDR2 is SVGEGT in the germline V gene. V gave up 0 bases and J gave up 5 bases; unmatched junction bases: 6. This CDR3 comprises 16 residues. The CDR3 spells CASSYSPPDRGHEQYF. CDR3 nucleotides: TGTGCCAGCAGTTACTCGCCCCCGGACAGGGGGCACGAGCAGTACTTC.

The chain combines TRBV7-2 with TRBJ2-7; TRBD2 might be the D (6 bases). Per germline, CDR1 SGHTA and CDR2 FQGNSA. CDR3 size: 15 residues. The germline V and J ends were trimmed by 4 bases and 4 bases, with 17 bases remaining between them. The CDR3 loop reads CASSSSGVNYYEQYF. Here the CDR3 DNA reads TGTGCCAGCAGCTCATCGGGAGTAAATTATTACGAGCAGTACTTC.

The gene calls are TRBV5-4 and TRBJ2-3, with 13 bases that match TRBD2. V lost 0 bases to trimming and J lost 2 bases; unmatched junction nucleotides: 3. The CDR3 runs to 17 residues. CDR1 SGHNT and CDR2 YYREEE come from the germline V gene (reference sequence). This CDR3 reads CASSLGLAGGPTDTQYF. CDR3 coding DNA: TGTGCCAGCAGCTTGGGACTAGCGGGGGGCCCCACAGATACGCAGTATTTT.

This chain connects TRBV15 to TRBJ1-2; D might be TRBD1 (6 bases). The CDR3 has 14 amino acids. With 0 bases removed from V and 5 bases from J, the gap between germline ends came to 10 bases. Looked up from germline, CDR1 is LNHNV and CDR2 is YYDKDF (reference sequence). CDR3 sequence: CATSREQGWYGYTF. CDR3 DNA sequence: TGTGCCACCAGCAGAGAACAGGGTTGGTATGGCTACACCTTC.

V and J are TRBV3-1 and TRBJ1-1, with D unresolved. V was clipped by 4 bases and J by 3 bases, with 12 bases between them. Germline CDR1 is LGHDT and CDR2 is YNNKEL (reference sequence). The CDR3 totals 14 residues. The CDR3 DNA sequence: TGTGCCAGCAGCCCTACGGCCGCGGACACTGAAGCTTTCTTT. It encodes CASSPTAADTEAFF. Full variable domain (rest looked up from reference TRBV3-1 and TRBJ1-1): DTAVSQTPKYLVTQMGNDKSIKCEQNLGHDTMYWYKQDSKKFLKIMFSYNNKELIINETVPNRFSPKSPDKAHLNLHINSLELGDSAVYFCASSPTAADTEAFFGQGTRLTVV.

This clonotype appeared once. J is TRBJ2-2 and V is TRBV4-1, with TRBD2 matching over 8 bases. Germline V gene data show CDR1 as MGHRA and CDR2 as YSYEKL. V shed 7 bases and J 6 bases; nucleotides not matched to a gene: 10. The CDR3 contains 15 residues. This CDR3 reads CASTVSGSMSGELFF. The DNA of the CDR3 is TGCGCCAGCACGGTGAGCGGGAGTATGTCCGGGGAGCTGTTTTTT.

The chain has TRBV29-1 and TRBJ2-3; D is unresolved. The germline V and J ends were trimmed by 0 bases and 1 base, with 8 bases remaining between them. This CDR3 contains 14 residues. Germline CDR1 reads SQVTM; CDR2 reads ANQGSEA. This chain's CDR3 is CSVEDRMGTDTQYF. The DNA for the CDR3 is TGCAGCGTTGAAGATCGGATGGGCACAGATACGCAGTATTTT.

The chain employs TRBV20-1 and TRBJ2-5; D unresolved. Germline assignment: CDR1 DFQATT and CDR2 SNEGSKA (reference sequence). V was shortened by 2 bases and J by 1 base, with 5 bases between the two germline ends. The CDR3 contains 12 residues. CDR3 nucleotides: TGCAGTGCTAGACGGGTCCAAGAGACCCAGTACTTC. This codes for CSARRVQETQYF.

V and J are TRBV6-1 and TRBJ2-1, with D possibly TRBD1 on 5 matching bases. The CDR3 runs 19 residues. Germline CDR1 and CDR2: MNHNS and SASEGT. Trimming shortened V by 6 bases and J by 0 bases, and 24 bases separated the two germline ends. The DNA of the CDR3 is TGTGCCAGCAGGCACCCTTTTTGGGGCCTGTTAAGCTCCTACAATGAGCAGTTCTTC. Amino acid sequence: CASRHPFWGLLSSYNEQFF.

The J gene is TRBJ2-7, the V gene TRBV11-2; weak D call: TRBD2 (6 bases). Germline assignment: CDR1 SGHAT and CDR2 FQNNGV. Deletions cut 2 bases from V and 5 bases from J, with 31 bases between. The CDR3 extends over 20 amino acids. The DNA for the CDR3 is TGTGCCAGCAGCTTAAGGGCCAGCTCTTTTGCTCTAGCGAAGAACCACGAGCAGTACTTC. Its translation is CASSLRASSFALAKNHEQYF. Full variable domain (missing parts from reference TRBV11-2 and TRBJ2-7): EAGVAQSPRYKIIEKRQSVAFWCNPISGHATLYWYQQILGQGPKLLIQFQNNGVVDDSQLPKDRFSAERLKGVDSTLKIQPAKLEDSAVYLCASSLRASSFALAKNHEQYFGPGTRLTVT.

The chain couples TRBV6-2 or TRBV6-3 to TRBJ1-5; 8 positions agree with TRBD1. The CDR3 length is 17 residues. Per the germline V gene, CDR1 is MNHEY and CDR2 is SVGEGT. Unmatched junction bases numbered 9, after V lost 5 bases and J lost 0 bases. CDR3 amino acids: CASSIRDRRISNQPQHF. CDR3 in DNA: TGTGCCAGCAGTATTCGGGACAGGAGGATTAGCAATCAGCCCCAGCATTTT.

The chain carries TRBV27 and TRBJ2-3; D perhaps matches TRBD2 (6 bases). The germline V gene has CDR1 MNHEY and CDR2 SMNVEV (reference sequence). This CDR3 has 16 residues. Trimming shortened V by 5 bases and J by 6 bases, and 21 bases separated the two germline ends. The CDR3 reads CASSPPEGLRGDTQYF. DNA of the CDR3: TGTGCCAGCAGTCCTCCGGAGGGTCTTCGGGGCGATACGCAGTATTTT.

This clonotype appeared a few times. V usage is TRBV24-1 and J usage is TRBJ2-7; TRBD1 agrees at 7 bases. Germline V lookup: CDR1 KGHDR, CDR2 SFDVKD. This CDR3 region has 14 residues. V lost 3 bases and J lost 3; bases outside the gene matches: 4. CDR3 DNA: TGTGCCACCAGTGATCCGGGACAGAGCTACGAGCAGTACTTC. Translated, it gives CATSDPGQSYEQYF.

The chain links TRBV27 to TRBJ1-5, with a possible D match to TRBD1 (6 bases). V was trimmed by 3 bases and J by 0 bases, leaving 15 bases between them. The CDR3 spans 17 residues. Germline assignment: CDR1 MNHEY and CDR2 SMNVEV (reference sequence). In nucleotides, the CDR3 is TGTGCCAGCAGTTTGATCGGGGGCGATTATAGCAATCAGCCCCAGCATTTT. It specifies CASSLIGGDYSNQPQHF.

The gene calls are TRBV5-6 and TRBJ1-1; D gene unclear. CDR1 is SGHDT and CDR2 is YYEEEE in the germline V gene. The CDR3 runs 13 residues. V was shortened by 4 bases and J by 0 bases, with 7 bases between the two germline ends. For the CDR3, the DNA is TGTGCCAGCAGCGCGTCCATGAACACTGAAGCTTTCTTT. This codes for CASSASMNTEAFF.

Only one count was recorded for this clonotype. The J gene is TRBJ2-1, the V gene TRBV29-1; 8 bases fit TRBD2. Trimming at V came to 7 bases and at J to 6 bases, leaving 11 bases not matched to a gene. Germline V lookup: CDR1 SQVTM, CDR2 ANQGSEA. The CDR3 contains 14 residues. The CDR3 spells CSAAGGSGVNEQFF. In DNA form, the CDR3 reads TGCAGCGCGGCGGGTGGTAGCGGGGTCAATGAGCAGTTCTTC.

The CDR3 reads CASSNFRGDEQYF. The CDR3 coding sequence is TGTGCCAGCAGTAATTTCCGGGGGGACGAGCAGTACTTC. This chain connects TRBV28 to TRBJ2-7, with TRBD2 matching 7 bases. Germline CDR1 and CDR2: MDHEN and SYDVKM. The V segment lost 5 bases and the J segment 5 bases; nucleotides outside the gene matches: 6. This CDR3 comprises 13 residues.

Note on this clonotype: The junction and the germline gene differ at one end; a read error may be behind it. The chain combines TRBV24-1 with TRBJ2-1, with D uncertain. Germline V gives CDR1 KGHDR, CDR2 SFDVKD. This CDR3 contains 12 residues. The CDR3 nucleotides read TGTGCCACCAGTGATTTTATAAATGAACAGTTCTTC. Amino acid sequence: CATSDFINEQFF.

The V gene is TRBV4-2, the J gene TRBJ2-1; D is ambiguous. This CDR3 region has 15 residues. The V end lost 1 base, the J end lost 3 bases, and 10 bases lay between the germline ends. CDR1 is LGHNA and CDR2 is YNFKEQ in the germline V gene. The CDR3 coding sequence is TGTGCCAGCAGCCAAGCGGAAGATTTCTACAATGAGCAGTTCTTC. Its protein is CASSQAEDFYNEQFF.

This chain links TRBV9 with TRBJ2-1, with 13 bases identical to TRBD2. V lost 2 bases to trimming and J lost 8 bases; unmatched junction nucleotides: 7. This CDR3 region has 16 residues. Germline V lookup: CDR1 SGDLS, CDR2 YYNGEE. The CDR3 region is CASSVGTSGEKYEQFF. CDR3 DNA sequence: TGTGCCAGCAGCGTTGGGACTAGCGGGGAAAAGTATGAGCAGTTCTTC.

Here the CDR3 DNA reads TGTGCCAGCAGTTCCATGGGGGGGCAGGCCTACGAGCAGTACTTC. Its translation is CASSSMGGQAYEQYF. The V and J genes are TRBV28 and TRBJ2-7; weak D call: TRBD2 (7 bases). The germline V gene encodes CDR1 MDHEN and CDR2 SYDVKM. This CDR3 spans 15 amino acids. The V end lost 4 bases, the J end lost 2 bases, and 15 bases lay between the germline ends. Full variable domain (outside the CDR3, taken from reference TRBV28 and TRBJ2-7): DVKVTQSSRYLVKRTGEKVFLECVQDMDHENMFWYRQDPGLGLRLIYFSYDVKMKEKGDIPEGYSVSREKKERFSLILESASTNQTSMYLCASSSMGGQAYEQYFGPGTRLTVT.

The chain recombines TRBV28 with TRBJ2-1, with 7 bases fitting TRBD2. V dropped 5 bases and J dropped 0; count of bases not matched to a gene: 7. CDR3 length: 16 amino acids. From germline, CDR1 is MDHEN and CDR2 SYDVKM. This chain's CDR3 is CASSRSGTTSYNEQFF. In nucleotides, the CDR3 is TGTGCCAGCAGTAGATCCGGGACTACCTCCTACAATGAGCAGTTCTTC. Full variable domain (missing parts from reference TRBV28 and TRBJ2-1): DVKVTQSSRYLVKRTGEKVFLECVQDMDHENMFWYRQDPGLGLRLIYFSYDVKMKEKGDIPEGYSVSREKKERFSLILESASTNQTSMYLCASSRSGTTSYNEQFFGPGTRLTVL.

V usage is TRBV6-2 or TRBV6-3 and J usage is TRBJ2-2; 8 nucleotides match TRBD2. The V gene's germline CDR1 is MNHEY and CDR2 SVGEGT. CDR3 length equals 12 residues. With 6 bases clipped from V and 12 bases from J, the junction kept 6 bases outside the gene matches. In DNA, the CDR3 is TGTGCCAGCAGCTGGACTAGCTACCAGCTGTTTTTT. Amino acid sequence: CASSWTSYQLFF.